Sequencing of this T cell receptor beta chain was carried out in a study of cytomegalovirus exposure and HLA in healthy donors. Study findings and constraints: TCR beta sequences reportedly predicted most subjects' HLA-A and HLA-B alleles accurately.

As for this clone: Its antigen remains unknown.

V was pared by 8 bases and J by 6 bases, with 10 bases between. Per germline, CDR1 GTSNPN and CDR2 SVGIG (reference sequence). This CDR3 is 10 amino acids long. Primers included in the PCR were 60 Vbeta and 13 Jbeta primers. Assay used: immunoSEQ multiplex PCR; TCRdb lists only in-frame clones, some missing. The repertoire includes 90,000 to 120,000 clones, around 74% of them detected once, and roughly 15% sits in the top ten. The V and J genes are TRBV30 and TRBJ1-1, with D tentatively TRBD1 (5 bases). The receptor was derived from a woman between 35 and 50 years old in good health and CMV-seropositive. What was sequenced was PBMCs. The CDR3 here is CAMEGAEAFF. The DNA for the CDR3 is TGTGCCATGGAAGGGGCTGAAGCTTTCTTT.